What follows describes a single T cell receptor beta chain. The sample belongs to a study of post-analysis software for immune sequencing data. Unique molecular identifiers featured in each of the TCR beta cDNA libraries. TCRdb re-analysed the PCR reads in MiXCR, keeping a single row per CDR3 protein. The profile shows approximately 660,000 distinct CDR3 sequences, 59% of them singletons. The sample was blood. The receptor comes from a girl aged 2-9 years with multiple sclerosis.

The DNA for the CDR3 is TGCAGTGCTAAAGCCAGGACAGGGGAGTGGTACGAGCAGTACTTC. This gives the protein CSAKARTGEWYEQYF. This chain uses TRBV20-1 with TRBJ2-7; TRBD1 aligns across 9 bases. From germline, CDR1 is DFQATT and CDR2 SNEGSKA (reference sequence). The CDR3 length is 15 residues. The V segment lost 4 bases and the J segment 4 bases; nucleotides outside the gene matches: 11.